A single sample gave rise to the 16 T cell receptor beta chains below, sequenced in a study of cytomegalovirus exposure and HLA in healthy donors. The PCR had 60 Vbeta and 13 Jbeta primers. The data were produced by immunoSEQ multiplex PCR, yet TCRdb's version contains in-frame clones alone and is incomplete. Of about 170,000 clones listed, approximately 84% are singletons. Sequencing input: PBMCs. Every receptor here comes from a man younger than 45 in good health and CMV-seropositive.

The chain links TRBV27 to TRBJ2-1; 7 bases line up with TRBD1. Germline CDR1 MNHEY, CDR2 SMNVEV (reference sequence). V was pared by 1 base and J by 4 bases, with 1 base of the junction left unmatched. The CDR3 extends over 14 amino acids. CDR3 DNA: TGTGCCAGCAGTTTATGGGACAGTTACAATGAGCAGTTCTTC. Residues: CASSLWDSYNEQFF.

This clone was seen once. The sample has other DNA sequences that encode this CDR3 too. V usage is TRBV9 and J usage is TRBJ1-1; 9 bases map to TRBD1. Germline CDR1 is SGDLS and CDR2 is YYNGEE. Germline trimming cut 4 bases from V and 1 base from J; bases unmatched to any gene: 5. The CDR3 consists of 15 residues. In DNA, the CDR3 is TGTGCCAGCAGCCCAGGGACAGGGCCGAACACTGAAGCTTTCTTT. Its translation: CASSPGTGPNTEAFF.

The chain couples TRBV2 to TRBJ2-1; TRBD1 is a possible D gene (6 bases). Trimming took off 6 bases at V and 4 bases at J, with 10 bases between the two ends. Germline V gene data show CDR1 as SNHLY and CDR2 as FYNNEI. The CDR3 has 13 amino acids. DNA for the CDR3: TGTGCCAGCAGAGAGGGACATTACAATGAGCAGTTCTTC. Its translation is CASREGHYNEQFF.

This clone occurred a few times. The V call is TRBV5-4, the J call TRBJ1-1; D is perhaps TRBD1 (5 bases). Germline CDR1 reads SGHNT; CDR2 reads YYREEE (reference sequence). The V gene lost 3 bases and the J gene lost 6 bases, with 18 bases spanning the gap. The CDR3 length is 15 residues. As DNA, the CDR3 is TGTGCCAGCAGCTCGGGCCCAGGGACGGGGGCTGAAGCTTTCTTT. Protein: CASSSGPGTGAEAFF.

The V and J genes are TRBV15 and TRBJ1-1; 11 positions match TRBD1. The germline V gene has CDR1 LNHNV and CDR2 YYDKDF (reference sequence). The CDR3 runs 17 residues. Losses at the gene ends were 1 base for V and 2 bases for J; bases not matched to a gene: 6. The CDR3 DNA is TGTGCCACCAGCAGAGTGGACAGGGGGCAGATAAACACTGAAGCTTTCTTT. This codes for CATSRVDRGQINTEAFF.

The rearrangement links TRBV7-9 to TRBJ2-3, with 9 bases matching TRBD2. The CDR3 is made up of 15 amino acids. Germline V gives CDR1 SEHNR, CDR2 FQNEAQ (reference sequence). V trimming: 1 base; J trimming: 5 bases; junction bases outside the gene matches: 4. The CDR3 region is CASSLGGRAGDTQYF. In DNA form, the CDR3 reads TGTGCCAGCAGCTTAGGCGGGAGGGCAGGAGATACGCAGTATTTT. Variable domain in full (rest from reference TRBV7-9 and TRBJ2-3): DTGVSQNPRHKITKRGQNVTFRCDPISEHNRLYWYRQTLGQGPEFLTYFQNEAQLEKSRLLSDRFSAERPKGSFSTLEIQRTEQGDSAMYLCASSLGGRAGDTQYFGPGTRLTVL.

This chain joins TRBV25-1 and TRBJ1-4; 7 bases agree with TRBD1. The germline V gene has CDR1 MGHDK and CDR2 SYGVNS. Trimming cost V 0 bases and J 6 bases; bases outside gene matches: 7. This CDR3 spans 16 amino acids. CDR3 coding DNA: TGTGCCAGCAGTGAATATATGCGAACAGGGGATGAAAAACTGTTTTTT. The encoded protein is CASSEYMRTGDEKLFF.

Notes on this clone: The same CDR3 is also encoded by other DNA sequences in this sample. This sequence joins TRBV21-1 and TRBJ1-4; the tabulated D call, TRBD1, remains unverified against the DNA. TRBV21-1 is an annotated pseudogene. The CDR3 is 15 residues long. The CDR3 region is CASRKRTGLDEKLFF. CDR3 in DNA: TGTGCCAGTAGGAAGAGGACAGGGTTGGATGAAAAACTGTTTTTT.

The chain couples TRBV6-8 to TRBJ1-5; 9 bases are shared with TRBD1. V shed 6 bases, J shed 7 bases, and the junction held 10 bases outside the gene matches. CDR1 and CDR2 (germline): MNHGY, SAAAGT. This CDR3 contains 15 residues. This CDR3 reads CASSRGTGFRQPQHF. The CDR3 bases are TGTGCCAGCAGCCGCGGGACAGGGTTTCGGCAGCCCCAGCATTTT.

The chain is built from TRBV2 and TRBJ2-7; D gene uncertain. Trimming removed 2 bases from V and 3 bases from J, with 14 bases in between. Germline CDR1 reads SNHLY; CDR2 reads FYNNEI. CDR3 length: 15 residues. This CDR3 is CASSEHLALDYEQYV. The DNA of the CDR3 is TGTGCCAGCAGTGAACATCTGGCCTTGGACTACGAGCAGTACGTC.

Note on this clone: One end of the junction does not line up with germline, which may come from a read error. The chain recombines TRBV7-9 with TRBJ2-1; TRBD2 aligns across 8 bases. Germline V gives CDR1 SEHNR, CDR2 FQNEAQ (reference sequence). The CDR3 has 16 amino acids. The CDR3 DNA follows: TGTTCCAGCAGCTTAGGACCGGGACTAGTTAATAATGAGCAGTTCTTC. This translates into CSSSLGPGLVNNEQFF.

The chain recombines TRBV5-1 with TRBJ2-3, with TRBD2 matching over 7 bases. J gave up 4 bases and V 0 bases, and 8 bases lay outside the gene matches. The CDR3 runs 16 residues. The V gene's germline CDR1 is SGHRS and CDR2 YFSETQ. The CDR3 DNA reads TGCGCCAGCAGCTTGGGGCGGGGGTTAAGGGCAGATACGCAGTATTTT. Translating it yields CASSLGRGLRADTQYF. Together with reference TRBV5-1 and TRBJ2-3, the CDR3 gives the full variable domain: KAGVTQTPRYLIKTRGQQVTLSCSPISGHRSVSWYQQTPGQGLQFLFEYFSETQRNKGNFPGRFSGRQFSNSRSEMNVSTLELGDSALYLCASSLGRGLRADTQYFGPGTRLTVL.

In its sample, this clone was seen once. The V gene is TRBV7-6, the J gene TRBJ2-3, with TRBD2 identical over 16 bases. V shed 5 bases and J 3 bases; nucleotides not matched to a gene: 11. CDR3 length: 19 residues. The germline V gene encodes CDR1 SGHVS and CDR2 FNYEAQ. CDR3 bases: TGTGCCAGCAGCCGTAGAGGGACTAGCGGGAGGGGAAGGACAGATACGCAGTATTTT. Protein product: CASSRRGTSGRGRTDTQYF.

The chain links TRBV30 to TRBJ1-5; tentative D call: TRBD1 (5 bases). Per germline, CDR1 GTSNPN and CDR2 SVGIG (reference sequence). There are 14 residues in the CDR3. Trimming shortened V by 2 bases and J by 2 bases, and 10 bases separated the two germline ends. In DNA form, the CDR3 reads TGTGCCTGGAGTACCGGACAACGCAATCAGCCCCAGCATTTT. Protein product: CAWSTGQRNQPQHF.

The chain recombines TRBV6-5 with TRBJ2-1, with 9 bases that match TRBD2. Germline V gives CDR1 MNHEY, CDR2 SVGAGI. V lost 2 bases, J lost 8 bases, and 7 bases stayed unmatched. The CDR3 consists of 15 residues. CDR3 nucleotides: TGTGCCAGCAGTTACGGCGGTAGCGGGAGTGATGAGCAGTTCTTC. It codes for CASSYGGSGSDEQFF.

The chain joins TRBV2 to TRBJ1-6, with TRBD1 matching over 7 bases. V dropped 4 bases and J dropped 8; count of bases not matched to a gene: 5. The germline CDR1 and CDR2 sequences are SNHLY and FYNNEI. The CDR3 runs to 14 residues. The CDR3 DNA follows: TGTGCCAGCAGTGTTGAGGGGGCATATTCACCCCTCCACTTT. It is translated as CASSVEGAYSPLHF.